This T cell receptor beta chain came from a study of regulatory T cells in long-lasting Graves disease. Time point described: persistent/refractory GD, antithyroid drugs over 5 years with positive TRAb. PBMC-extracted RNA yielded the TCR library. According to the study, TCR beta libraries were built with iRepertoire HTBI primers and CDR3-region Arm-PCR. TCRdb ran MiXCR on the multiplex PCR reads and lists one entry per CDR3 protein. The sample shows 350,000 to 450,000 distinct CDR3 sequences, more than 20% of them seen only once. This clonotype has at least ten counts. This TCR derives from a female donor with Graves disease. Sequencing used peripheral blood mononuclear cells (PBMCs), obtained when the disease was refractory, from a patient treated with antithyroid drugs.

Here the CDR3 DNA reads TGTGCCAGCAGCGACTCCGCTGTAACTGAAGCTTTCTTT. Amino acids: CASSDSAVTEAFF. V and J are TRBV28 and TRBJ1-1; D unclear. The CDR3 has 13 amino acids. Trimming took off 6 bases at V and 5 bases at J, with 13 bases between the two ends. CDR1 MDHEN and CDR2 SYDVKM come from the germline V gene.